These T cell receptor beta chains were read from a single sample in a study of T cells in Graves' hyperthyroidism and ophthalmopathy. MiXCR, run by TCRdb on the multiplex PCR reads, gives a single entry per CDR3 protein. Of hundreds of thousands of distinct CDR3 sequences in the sample, less than 45% were seen once. The sample consisted of peripheral blood or thyroid tissue (not recorded which). The receptors originated from an adult man with Graves' disease, either hyperthyroidism or ophthalmopathy (not recorded which). CDR3s include the opening cysteine and the closing phenylalanine or tryptophan. Each record gives: J gene, clone size, V gene, D gene, CDR3 DNA, CDR3 protein. D genes are given only for firm matches. Size is stated for part of the rows, as once, few or many counts, or as a class when the clone is expanded.

J gene: TRBJ2-7
clone size: -
V gene: TRBV7-6
D gene: TRBD1
CDR3 DNA: TGTGCCAGCAGCTTAGAGGACAGGGGCTACGAGCAGTACTTC
CDR3 protein: CASSLEDRGYEQYF

J gene: TRBJ2-5
clone size: -
V gene: TRBV9
D gene: -
CDR3 DNA: TGTGCCAGCAGCCAAGGTTTCGTAGGGACCCAGTACTTC
CDR3 protein: CASSQGFVGTQYF

J gene: TRBJ1-2
clone size: -
V gene: TRBV2
D gene: TRBD1
CDR3 DNA: TGTGCCAGCAGTGGTGCCGGGACAGGAGTCTATGGCTACACCTTC
CDR3 protein: CASSGAGTGVYGYTF

J gene: TRBJ2-7
clone size: many
V gene: TRBV10-3
D gene: -
CDR3 DNA: TGTGCCATCAGTGAGAAAAACGAGCAGTACTTC
CDR3 protein: CAISEKNEQYF

J gene: TRBJ1-1
clone size: few
V gene: TRBV7-3
D gene: -
CDR3 DNA: TGTGCCAGCAGGGCAAACTGGCAAGTTGAAGCTTTCTTT
CDR3 protein: CASRANWQVEAFF

J gene: TRBJ1-2
clone size: -
V gene: TRBV9
D gene: -
CDR3 DNA: TGTGCCAGCAGCAGTAGCGGGGGGCGGGGAGACTATGGCTACACCTTC
CDR3 protein: CASSSSGGRGDYGYTF

J gene: TRBJ2-7
clone size: many
V gene: TRBV29-1
D gene: TRBD2
CDR3 DNA: TGCAGCGTTGGAAAACTAGCGGGAGGGGACGAGCAGTACTTC
CDR3 protein: CSVGKLAGGDEQYF

J gene: TRBJ2-7
clone size: -
V gene: TRBV2
D gene: -
CDR3 DNA: TGTGCCAGCAGCCAAGATAGACAGGACGAGCAGTACTTC
CDR3 protein: CASSQDRQDEQYF

J gene: TRBJ2-7
clone size: -
V gene: TRBV19
D gene: TRBD1
CDR3 DNA: TGTGCCAGTAGCTCATCGGGACAGGGGATTGGCGGGCAGTACTTC
CDR3 protein: CASSSSGQGIGGQYF

J gene: TRBJ1-2
clone size: -
V gene: TRBV25-1
D gene: TRBD1
CDR3 DNA: TGTGCCAGCAGTTTGACAGGGCGTGGCTACACCTTC
CDR3 protein: CASSLTGRGYTF

J gene: TRBJ1-6
clone size: few
V gene: TRBV5-6
D gene: TRBD1
CDR3 DNA: TGTGCCAGCTCGCACGACCTACAGGGGGCTGGATCACCCCTCCACTTT
CDR3 protein: CASSHDLQGAGSPLHF

J gene: TRBJ1-4
clone size: many
V gene: TRBV20-1
D gene: -
CDR3 DNA: TGCAGTGCCACGGACACGCCAAGTGAAAAACTGTTTTTT
CDR3 protein: CSATDTPSEKLFF

J gene: TRBJ1-2
clone size: -
V gene: TRBV29-1
D gene: -
CDR3 DNA: TGCAGCTTAACCGCAGGGAGGTATGGCTACACCTTC
CDR3 protein: CSLTAGRYGYTF

J gene: TRBJ1-5
clone size: -
V gene: TRBV15
D gene: TRBD1
CDR3 DNA: TGTGCCACCAGCAGCTTGGGGGACAGTGCCAATCAGCCCCAGCATTTT
CDR3 protein: CATSSLGDSANQPQHF

J gene: TRBJ1-2
clone size: -
V gene: TRBV24-1
D gene: -
CDR3 DNA: TGTGCCACCAGTGATCCTACCTCAGGAAACTATGGCTACACCTTC
CDR3 protein: CATSDPTSGNYGYTF

J gene: TRBJ1-2
clone size: -
V gene: TRBV6-1
D gene: -
CDR3 DNA: TGTGCCAGCAGCCAACCGGGACGTACCTATGGCTACACCTTC
CDR3 protein: CASSQPGRTYGYTF

J gene: TRBJ2-3
clone size: -
V gene: TRBV29-1
D gene: -
CDR3 DNA: TGCAGCGTTGTGGACCTCGGCACAGATACGCAGTATTTT
CDR3 protein: CSVVDLGTDTQYF

J gene: TRBJ1-2
clone size: few
V gene: TRBV4-1
D gene: -
CDR3 DNA: TGCGCCAGCAGCCAAGGGGGGCGAGACTATGGCTACACCTTC
CDR3 protein: CASSQGGRDYGYTF

J gene: TRBJ1-2
clone size: -
V gene: TRBV10-3
D gene: -
CDR3 DNA: TGTGCCATCAGTGTAGGAGGGGACACCTTC
CDR3 protein: CAISVGGDTF

J gene: TRBJ2-7
clone size: -
V gene: TRBV6-1
D gene: TRBD2
CDR3 DNA: TGTGCCAGCAGTGACCCCAGCGGGAGCCGCGAGCAGTACTTC
CDR3 protein: CASSDPSGSREQYF

J gene: TRBJ1-6
clone size: many
V gene: TRBV10-3
D gene: -
CDR3 DNA: TGTGCCAGCAGTTTGGGCCCTGATTCACCCCTCCACTTT
CDR3 protein: CASSLGPDSPLHF

J gene: TRBJ2-2
clone size: -
V gene: TRBV10-3
D gene: TRBD2
CDR3 DNA: TGTGCCATCTTAGGACTAGAAATCGGGGAGCTGTTTTTT
CDR3 protein: CAILGLEIGELFF

J gene: TRBJ1-1
clone size: few
V gene: TRBV12-3/TRBV12-4
D gene: -
CDR3 DNA: TGTGCCAGCAGTCGTACAGAGCGTGAAGCTTTCTTT
CDR3 protein: CASSRTEREAFF

J gene: TRBJ1-5
clone size: -
V gene: TRBV20-1
D gene: -
CDR3 DNA: TGCAGTGCTATAGCAGGAGCTGTTAGCAATCAGCCCCAGCATTTT
CDR3 protein: CSAIAGAVSNQPQHF

J gene: TRBJ2-5
clone size: -
V gene: TRBV7-6
D gene: TRBD2
CDR3 DNA: TGTGCCAGCAGCCCCCCGCGGGCTAGCGGGCGCCAAGAGACCCAGTACTTC
CDR3 protein: CASSPPRASGRQETQYF

J gene: TRBJ1-1
clone size: many
V gene: TRBV7-8
D gene: -
CDR3 DNA: TGTGCCAGCAGACAATACAGGGACACTGAAGCTTTCTTT
CDR3 protein: CASRQYRDTEAFF

J gene: TRBJ1-2
clone size: many
V gene: TRBV20-1
D gene: TRBD1
CDR3 DNA: TGCAGTGCTAGAGGCGGACAGGGAGAGTACTATGGCTACACCTTC
CDR3 protein: CSARGGQGEYYGYTF

J gene: TRBJ2-5
clone size: many
V gene: TRBV7-8
D gene: TRBD2
CDR3 DNA: TGTGCCAGCAGCTTACTAGCGGGGGACCAAGAGACCCAGTACTTC
CDR3 protein: CASSLLAGDQETQYF

J gene: TRBJ1-1
clone size: -
V gene: TRBV7-2
D gene: -
CDR3 DNA: TGTGCCAGCAGCTCACGACTAGCGGGGGTTGGGGGCACTGAAGCTTTCTTT
CDR3 protein: CASSSRLAGVGGTEAFF

J gene: TRBJ1-2
clone size: -
V gene: TRBV7-9
D gene: -
CDR3 DNA: TGCGCCAGCAGCCCGGCCGGGCCTGACAGCTATGGCTACACCTTC
CDR3 protein: CASSPAGPDSYGYTF

J gene: TRBJ2-7
clone size: -
V gene: TRBV29-1
D gene: TRBD1
CDR3 DNA: TGCAGCGTTGAAGATACGGACAGGGGCGAGCAGTACTTC
CDR3 protein: CSVEDTDRGEQYF

J gene: TRBJ1-5
clone size: few
V gene: TRBV10-3
D gene: TRBD1
CDR3 DNA: TGTGCCATCAGTGCCCAGGGGGTTGGCAATCAGCCCCAGCATTTT
CDR3 protein: CAISAQGVGNQPQHF

J gene: TRBJ2-6
clone size: many
V gene: TRBV29-1
D gene: -
CDR3 DNA: TGCAGCGTTACCGGGACGGTCTCTGGGGCCAACGTCCTGACTTTC
CDR3 protein: CSVTGTVSGANVLTF

J gene: TRBJ1-1
clone size: few
V gene: TRBV5-1
D gene: -
CDR3 DNA: TGCGCCAGCAGCTTGGGGGGGATTAATAACCCTGAAGCTTTCTTT
CDR3 protein: CASSLGGINNPEAFF

J gene: TRBJ1-1
clone size: many
V gene: TRBV7-8
D gene: -
CDR3 DNA: TGTGCCAGCAGCTTCGGCATACAGAACACTGAAGCTTTCTTT
CDR3 protein: CASSFGIQNTEAFF

J gene: TRBJ2-7
clone size: many
V gene: TRBV20-1
D gene: -
CDR3 DNA: TGCAGTGCTACCAGGGGGGGCGAGCAGTACTTC
CDR3 protein: CSATRGGEQYF

J gene: TRBJ1-4
clone size: many
V gene: TRBV2
D gene: -
CDR3 DNA: TGTGCCAGCAGTGAGGACGCGGAAAAACTGTTTTTT
CDR3 protein: CASSEDAEKLFF

J gene: TRBJ1-4
clone size: -
V gene: TRBV29-1
D gene: -
CDR3 DNA: TGCAGCGTCCAAGGCCCGAAAAAACTGTTTTTT
CDR3 protein: CSVQGPKKLFF

J gene: TRBJ2-5
clone size: -
V gene: TRBV2
D gene: -
CDR3 DNA: TGTGCCAGCAGTGTAACGGGGGAGACCCAGTACTTC
CDR3 protein: CASSVTGETQYF

J gene: TRBJ2-7
clone size: few
V gene: TRBV25-1
D gene: -
CDR3 DNA: TGTGCCAGCAGTGAATGGCGTCTCGCCTACGAGCAGTACTTC
CDR3 protein: CASSEWRLAYEQYF

J gene: TRBJ1-4
clone size: many
V gene: TRBV29-1
D gene: -
CDR3 DNA: TGCAGCGTATATATAGGAGGTGAAAAACTGTTTTTT
CDR3 protein: CSVYIGGEKLFF

J gene: TRBJ2-2
clone size: -
V gene: TRBV5-1
D gene: -
CDR3 DNA: TGCGCCAGCAGCGAACCACCGACAGGGAACACCGGGGAGCTGTTTTTT
CDR3 protein: CASSEPPTGNTGELFF

J gene: TRBJ2-7
clone size: few
V gene: TRBV20-1
D gene: TRBD1
CDR3 DNA: TGCAGTGCTAGGTCGCCGACAGGGGATGGCTACGAGCAGTACTTC
CDR3 protein: CSARSPTGDGYEQYF

J gene: TRBJ2-2
clone size: -
V gene: TRBV7-3
D gene: TRBD2
CDR3 DNA: TGTGCCAGCAGCTTATCCGGCGGGGGAACCGGGGAGCTGTTTTTT
CDR3 protein: CASSLSGGGTGELFF

J gene: TRBJ1-2
clone size: -
V gene: TRBV7-9
D gene: TRBD1
CDR3 DNA: TGTGCTAGCAGCCCACGACAGGGAGGGAAAGGAAACTATGGCTACACCTTC
CDR3 protein: CASSPRQGGKGNYGYTF

J gene: TRBJ1-1
clone size: few
V gene: TRBV7-6
D gene: -
CDR3 DNA: TGTGCCAGCAGGGAAGACTTGATCACTGAAGCTTTCTTT
CDR3 protein: CASREDLITEAFF

J gene: TRBJ1-2
clone size: many
V gene: TRBV2
D gene: -
CDR3 DNA: TGTGCCAGCGTCCTCAGCCGAAACTATGGCTACACCTTC
CDR3 protein: CASVLSRNYGYTF

J gene: TRBJ1-2
clone size: many
V gene: TRBV11-1
D gene: TRBD1
CDR3 DNA: TGTGCCAGCAGCTTTACAGAGACAGGGGACGGCACCTTC
CDR3 protein: CASSFTETGDGTF

J gene: TRBJ1-1
clone size: -
V gene: TRBV20-1
D gene: -
CDR3 DNA: TGCAGTGCTAGACCAGGAGGGGGGAACACTGAAGCTTTCTTT
CDR3 protein: CSARPGGGNTEAFF

J gene: TRBJ2-5
clone size: many
V gene: TRBV7-9
D gene: -
CDR3 DNA: TGTGCCAGCAGCTTAGTGTTCCAAGAGACCCAGTACTTC
CDR3 protein: CASSLVFQETQYF

J gene: TRBJ1-4
clone size: -
V gene: TRBV12-3/TRBV12-4
D gene: -
CDR3 DNA: TGTGCCAGCAGGGTAAGGGTAGACGATGAAAAACTGTTTTTT
CDR3 protein: CASRVRVDDEKLFF

J gene: TRBJ1-6
clone size: few
V gene: TRBV12-3/TRBV12-4
D gene: -
CDR3 DNA: TGTGCCAGCAGTTTATCATTGCTTTCACCCCTCCACTTT
CDR3 protein: CASSLSLLSPLHF

J gene: TRBJ2-5
clone size: few
V gene: TRBV20-1
D gene: -
CDR3 DNA: TGCAGTGCTAGAGATGGGAGCGGAGAAGAGACCCAGTACTTC
CDR3 protein: CSARDGSGEETQYF

J gene: TRBJ1-5
clone size: -
V gene: TRBV20-1
D gene: TRBD1
CDR3 DNA: TGCAGTGCTTACAGGGACAGGGCATTATTACAGCCCCAGCATTTT
CDR3 protein: CSAYRDRALLQPQHF

J gene: TRBJ2-6
clone size: many
V gene: TRBV7-2
D gene: -
CDR3 DNA: TGTGCCAGCAGTTCTCCACTCTCTGGGGCCAACGTCCTGACTTTC
CDR3 protein: CASSSPLSGANVLTF

J gene: TRBJ1-4
clone size: few
V gene: TRBV13
D gene: TRBD1
CDR3 DNA: TGTGCCAGCAGCTCACGGACAGGGGGCTCGACTAATGAAAAACTGTTTTTT
CDR3 protein: CASSSRTGGSTNEKLFF

J gene: TRBJ2-7
clone size: -
V gene: TRBV15
D gene: TRBD1
CDR3 DNA: TGTGCCACCAGCAGAGATGGGACAGGGAAGTACTTC
CDR3 protein: CATSRDGTGKYF

J gene: TRBJ2-7
clone size: -
V gene: TRBV5-1
D gene: -
CDR3 DNA: TGCGCCAGCAGCCCCTCTCAGGGGGGCTACGAGCAGTACTTC
CDR3 protein: CASSPSQGGYEQYF

J gene: TRBJ1-4
clone size: -
V gene: TRBV7-8
D gene: -
CDR3 DNA: TGTGCCAGCAGGAGGACACCCAATGAAAAACTGTTTTTT
CDR3 protein: CASRRTPNEKLFF

J gene: TRBJ1-4
clone size: many
V gene: TRBV7-9
D gene: -
CDR3 DNA: TGTGCCAGCAGCGGGGATCTAAATGAAAAACTGTTTTTT
CDR3 protein: CASSGDLNEKLFF